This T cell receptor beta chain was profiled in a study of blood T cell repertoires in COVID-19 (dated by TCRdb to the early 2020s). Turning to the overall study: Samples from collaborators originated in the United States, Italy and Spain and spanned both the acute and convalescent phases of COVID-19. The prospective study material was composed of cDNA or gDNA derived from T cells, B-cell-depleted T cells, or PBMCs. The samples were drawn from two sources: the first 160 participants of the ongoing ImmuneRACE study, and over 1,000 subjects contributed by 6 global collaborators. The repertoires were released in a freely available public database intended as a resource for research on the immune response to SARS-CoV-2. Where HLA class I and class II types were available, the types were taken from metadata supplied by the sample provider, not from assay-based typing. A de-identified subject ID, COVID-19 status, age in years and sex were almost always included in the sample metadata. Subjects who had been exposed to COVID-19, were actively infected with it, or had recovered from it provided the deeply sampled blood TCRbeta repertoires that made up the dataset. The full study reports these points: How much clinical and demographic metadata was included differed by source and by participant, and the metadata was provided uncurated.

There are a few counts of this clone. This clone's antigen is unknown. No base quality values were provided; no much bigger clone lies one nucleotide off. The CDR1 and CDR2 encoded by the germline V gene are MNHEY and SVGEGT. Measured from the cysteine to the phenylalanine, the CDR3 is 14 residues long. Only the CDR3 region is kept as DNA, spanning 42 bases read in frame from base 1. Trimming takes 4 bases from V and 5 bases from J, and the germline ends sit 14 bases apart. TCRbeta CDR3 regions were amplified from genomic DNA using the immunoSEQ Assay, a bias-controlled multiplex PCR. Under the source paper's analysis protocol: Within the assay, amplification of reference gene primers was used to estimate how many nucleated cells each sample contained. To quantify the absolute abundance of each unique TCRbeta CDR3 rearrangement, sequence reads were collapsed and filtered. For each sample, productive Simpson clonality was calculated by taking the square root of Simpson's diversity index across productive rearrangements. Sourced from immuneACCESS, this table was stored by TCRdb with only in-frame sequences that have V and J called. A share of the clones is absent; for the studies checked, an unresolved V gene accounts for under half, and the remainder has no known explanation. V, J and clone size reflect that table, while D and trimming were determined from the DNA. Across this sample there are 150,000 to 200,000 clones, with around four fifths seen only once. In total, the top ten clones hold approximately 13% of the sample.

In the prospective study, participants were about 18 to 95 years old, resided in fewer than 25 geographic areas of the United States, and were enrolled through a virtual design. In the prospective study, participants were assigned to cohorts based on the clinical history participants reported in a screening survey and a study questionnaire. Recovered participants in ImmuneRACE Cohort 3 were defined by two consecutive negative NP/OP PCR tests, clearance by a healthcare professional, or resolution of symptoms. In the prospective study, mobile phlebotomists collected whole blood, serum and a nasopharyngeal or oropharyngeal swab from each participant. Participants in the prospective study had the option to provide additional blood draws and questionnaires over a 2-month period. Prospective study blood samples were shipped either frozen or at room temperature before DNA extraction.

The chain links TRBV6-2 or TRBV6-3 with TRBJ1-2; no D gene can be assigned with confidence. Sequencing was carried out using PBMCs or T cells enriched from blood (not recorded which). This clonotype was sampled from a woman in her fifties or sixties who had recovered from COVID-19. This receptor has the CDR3 CASSSQALPYGYTF. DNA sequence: TGTGCCAGCAGTTCCCAGGCCCTACCATATGGCTACACCTTC.